These 22 T cell receptor beta chains were all obtained from the same sample, sequenced in a study of cytomegalovirus exposure and HLA in healthy donors (dated by TCRdb to the late 2010s). The method was the immunoSEQ multiplex PCR assay. A mixture of 60 forward primers for TCR Vbeta segments and 13 reverse primers for TCR Jbeta segments was used in the multiplex PCR. The table comes from immuneACCESS by way of TCRdb, which keeps in-frame sequences with V and J called. Part of the clones is missing from these tables; in studies checked, under half for an unresolved V gene and the rest for unknown reasons. The table for this sample records more than 110,000 clones. The ten largest make up approximately 2.4% of the sample. Material: PBMCs. Source of these receptors: a man aged 35 to 55 in good health and CMV-seronegative.

V gene TRBV10-3 combines with J gene TRBJ1-5; 7 nucleotides agree with TRBD1. Per the germline V gene, CDR1 is ENHRY and CDR2 is SYGVKD. This CDR3 has 15 amino acids. V was clipped by 3 bases and J by 0 bases; unmatched bases: 2. In nucleotides, the CDR3 is TGTGCCATCAGTGAATGGGACAGTAGCAATCAGCCCCAGCATTTT. Its translation is CAISEWDSSNQPQHF.

The CDR3 sequence: CASSSNQGLGGYTF. The CDR3 DNA sequence: TGTGCCAGCAGCTCCAATCAGGGATTGGGGGGCTACACCTTC. The chain carries TRBV7-6 and TRBJ1-2, with D possibly TRBD1 on 5 matching bases. V shed 4 bases and J shed 8 bases, with 17 bases lying between them. CDR3 length: 14 residues. Per germline, CDR1 SGHVS and CDR2 FNYEAQ. The full variable domain, its missing parts supplied by reference TRBV7-6 and TRBJ1-2, is GAGVSQSPRYKVTKRGQDVALRCDPISGHVSLYWYRQALGQGPEFLTYFNYEAQQDKSGLPNDRFSAERPEGSISTLTIQRTEQRDSAMYRCASSSNQGLGGYTFGSGTRLTVV.

The V gene is TRBV5-6, the J gene TRBJ1-5; the match to TRBD1 covers 11 bases. The germline V gene encodes CDR1 SGHDT and CDR2 YYEEEE. The CDR3 is 15 residues long. V lost 4 bases, J lost 5 bases, and 5 bases stayed unmatched. CDR3 nucleotides: TGTGCCAGCAGCCGAGGGACAGGGGGACATCAGCCCCAGCATTTT. Its translation: CASSRGTGGHQPQHF.

The chain is built from TRBV7-3 and TRBJ2-1; TRBD1 matches at 7 bases. In germline, CDR1 is SGHTA, CDR2 FQGTGA. This CDR3 contains 15 residues. V dropped 5 bases and J dropped 4; count of bases not matched to a gene: 8. CDR3 in amino acids: CASSPPGTAYNEQFF. As DNA, the CDR3 is TGTGCCAGCAGCCCGCCCGGGACAGCATACAATGAGCAGTTCTTC.

V and J are TRBV4-1 and TRBJ2-5; 7 bases agree with TRBD1. The DNA end favors TRBJ2-7, so the J call may be wrong. The V gene's germline CDR1 is MGHRA and CDR2 YSYEKL. The CDR3 spans 13 residues. Written as DNA, the CDR3 is TGCGCCAGCAGCCAGAACAGGGGTTACGAGCAGTACTTC. It codes for CASSQNRGYEQYF.

The CDR3 is CASSLPDRNPSPLHF. The CDR3 nucleotides read TGTGCCAGCAGTTTACCGGACAGGAACCCTTCACCCCTCCACTTT. V gene TRBV28 combines with J gene TRBJ1-6, with 7 positions matching TRBD1. CDR1 MDHEN and CDR2 SYDVKM come from the germline V gene. CDR3 size: 15 residues. V lost 2 bases, J lost 9 bases, and 7 bases stayed unmatched.

The rearrangement joins TRBV9 to TRBJ2-2, with 8 bases identical to TRBD2. Losses at the gene ends were 3 bases for V and 7 bases for J; bases not matched to a gene: 14. The CDR3 runs to 17 residues. Per the germline V gene, CDR1 is SGDLS and CDR2 is YYNGEE. The CDR3 reads CASSAARDGGANGELFF. In nucleotides, the CDR3 is TGTGCCAGCAGCGCCGCTCGGGACGGGGGGGCTAACGGGGAGCTGTTTTTT.

The chain is built from TRBV15 and TRBJ2-3; D is possibly TRBD2 (5 bases). This CDR3 is 16 amino acids long. Germline loops: CDR1 LNHNV, CDR2 YYDKDF (reference sequence). Trimming took off 1 base at V and 0 bases at J, with 11 bases between the two ends. Written as DNA, the CDR3 is TGTGCCACCAGCAGAGGATCCACGGGGAGCACAGATACGCAGTATTTT. Encoded protein: CATSRGSTGSTDTQYF.

The chain carries TRBV19 and TRBJ1-6; TRBD1 is a possible D gene (5 bases). V was pared by 7 bases and J by 0 bases, with 10 bases between. The CDR3 length is 15 residues. Germline-derived CDR1 and CDR2 are LNHDA and SQIVND (reference sequence). CDR3 in amino acids: CASNRQSSYNSPLHF. CDR3 DNA: TGTGCCAGTAACCGACAGAGCTCCTATAATTCACCCCTCCACTTT.

The chain joins TRBV27 to TRBJ2-7, with 8 positions matching TRBD2. Germline V gene lookup returns CDR1 MNHEY and CDR2 SMNVEV (reference sequence). V shed 6 bases and J 4 bases; nucleotides not matched to a gene: 8. CDR3 length: 14 amino acids. CDR3 DNA: TGTGCCAGCAGGGGGGGCGGGGGGTCTTACGAGCAGTACTTC. This translates into CASRGGGGSYEQYF.

This chain joins TRBV7-9 and TRBJ1-4, with a weak D call TRBD1 (5 bases). The germline V gene has CDR1 SEHNR and CDR2 FQNEAQ (reference sequence). This CDR3 has 13 residues. V dropped 6 bases and J dropped 6 bases, with 11 bases sitting between them. CDR3 sequence: CASRKQADEKLFF. DNA of the CDR3: TGTGCCAGCAGGAAACAGGCAGATGAAAAACTGTTTTTT.

This chain joins TRBV7-7 and TRBJ2-2; 8 bases fit TRBD1. This CDR3 comprises 13 residues. V was clipped by 5 bases and J by 6 bases; unmatched bases: 2. Germline CDR1 SSHAT, CDR2 FNYEAQ (reference sequence). This chain's CDR3 is CASSADRAGELFF. In DNA form, the CDR3 reads TGTGCCAGCAGCGCGGACAGGGCCGGGGAGCTGTTTTTT. Together with reference TRBV7-7 and TRBJ2-2, the CDR3 gives the full variable domain: GAGVSQSPRYKVTKRGQDVTLRCDPISSHATLYWYQQALGQGPEFLTYFNYEAQPDKSGLPSDRFSAERPEGSISTLTIQRTEQRDSAMYRCASSADRAGELFFGEGSRLTVL.

The gene calls are TRBV6-1 and TRBJ2-5; the D is unclear. Trimming removed 4 bases from V and 3 bases from J, with 9 bases in between. Germline CDR1 MNHNS, CDR2 SASEGT. The CDR3 contains 13 residues. The chain's CDR3 is CASSGILEETQYF. In DNA, the CDR3 is TGTGCCAGCAGTGGAATACTGGAAGAGACCCAGTACTTC.

This chain connects TRBV6-5 to TRBJ2-6, with TRBD2 as a possible D gene (5 bases). Germline CDR1 and CDR2: MNHEY and SVGAGI. There are 15 residues in the CDR3. V was pared by 6 bases and J by 1 base, with 10 bases between. CDR3 sequence reads: CASSRGASGANVLTF. CDR3 nucleotides: TGTGCCAGCAGCCGGGGAGCTTCTGGGGCCAACGTCCTGACTTTC.

The chain couples TRBV7-2 to TRBJ2-7, with TRBD1 identical over 7 bases. V lost 1 base to trimming and J lost 4 bases; unmatched junction nucleotides: 7. Germline V gives CDR1 SGHTA, CDR2 FQGNSA. The CDR3 extends over 15 amino acids. CDR3 residues: CASSLEVGGSYEQYF. Written as DNA, the CDR3 is TGTGCCAGCAGCTTAGAGGTAGGGGGCTCGTACGAGCAGTACTTC.

The chain combines TRBV6-6 with TRBJ1-6; D uncertain. Trimming removed 2 bases from V and 0 bases from J, with 5 bases in between. The germline CDR1 and CDR2 sequences are MNHNY and SVGAGI (reference sequence). This CDR3 comprises 15 residues. DNA of the CDR3: TGTGCCAGCAGTTACGGTAGCTCCTATAATTCACCCCTCCACTTT. It yields the protein CASSYGSSYNSPLHF.

This sequence joins TRBV4-3 and TRBJ1-2; possible D gene TRBD1, 6 bases. The CDR3 is made up of 12 amino acids. Trimming left V 3 bases short and J 4 bases short, with 6 bases between. Germline CDR1 is LGHNA and CDR2 is YSLEER. The CDR3 DNA is TGCGCCAGCAGCCAGGACAGCTATGGCTACACCTTC. Amino acid sequence: CASSQDSYGYTF.

The CDR3 spells CASSSDRGRGEQYF. In DNA, the CDR3 is TGTGCCAGCAGTTCCGACAGGGGGCGGGGCGAGCAGTACTTC. The gene calls are TRBV27 and TRBJ2-7, with TRBD1 matching over 10 bases. The junction had 6 bases not matched to a gene; V was cut back by 4 bases and J by 6 bases. CDR3 length: 14 residues. Germline loops: CDR1 MNHEY, CDR2 SMNVEV (reference sequence).

The J gene is TRBJ2-2, the V gene TRBV11-2; possibly TRBD1 for D (5 bases). In germline, CDR1 is SGHAT, CDR2 FQNNGV. The CDR3 extends over 13 amino acids. V was pared by 3 bases and J by 4 bases, with 6 bases between. The CDR3 nucleotides are TGTGCCAGCAGCTTCGACAGCACCGGGGAGCTGTTTTTT. This codes for CASSFDSTGELFF. Variable domain in full (rest from reference TRBV11-2 and TRBJ2-2): EAGVAQSPRYKIIEKRQSVAFWCNPISGHATLYWYQQILGQGPKLLIQFQNNGVVDDSQLPKDRFSAERLKGVDSTLKIQPAKLEDSAVYLCASSFDSTGELFFGEGSRLTVL.

About this clone itself: In the same sample, other DNA sequences code for this CDR3. V usage is TRBV7-3 and J usage is TRBJ2-7; 9 bases are a match to TRBD1. CDR3 length: 14 amino acids. V trimming: 4 bases; J trimming: 1 base; junction bases outside the gene matches: 2. Per the germline V gene, CDR1 is SGHTA and CDR2 is FQGTGA. CDR3 sequence reads: CASSSGTGSYEQYF. The CDR3, as DNA: TGTGCCAGCAGCTCCGGGACAGGGTCCTACGAGCAGTACTTC.

This chain uses TRBV19 with TRBJ2-3; possibly TRBD1 for D (7 bases). Per germline, CDR1 LNHDA and CDR2 SQIVND (reference sequence). The V end was cut by 3 bases, the J end by 6 bases, with 16 bases between. The CDR3 contains 15 residues. The CDR3 region has the DNA TGTGCCAGTAGTATCAGCCAGGGGGGTAGGGATACGCAGTATTTT. Its protein product is CASSISQGGRDTQYF.

The gene calls are TRBV11-2 and TRBJ1-3; the D gene is possibly TRBD1 (6 bases). CDR1 and CDR2 from the germline V gene are SGHAT and FQNNGV. The CDR3 is made up of 14 amino acids. Trimming shortened V by 7 bases and J by 5 bases, and 15 bases separated the two germline ends. CDR3 amino acids: CASTPSGARNTIYF. The CDR3 bases are TGTGCCAGCACCCCGTCAGGGGCACGAAACACCATATATTTT.